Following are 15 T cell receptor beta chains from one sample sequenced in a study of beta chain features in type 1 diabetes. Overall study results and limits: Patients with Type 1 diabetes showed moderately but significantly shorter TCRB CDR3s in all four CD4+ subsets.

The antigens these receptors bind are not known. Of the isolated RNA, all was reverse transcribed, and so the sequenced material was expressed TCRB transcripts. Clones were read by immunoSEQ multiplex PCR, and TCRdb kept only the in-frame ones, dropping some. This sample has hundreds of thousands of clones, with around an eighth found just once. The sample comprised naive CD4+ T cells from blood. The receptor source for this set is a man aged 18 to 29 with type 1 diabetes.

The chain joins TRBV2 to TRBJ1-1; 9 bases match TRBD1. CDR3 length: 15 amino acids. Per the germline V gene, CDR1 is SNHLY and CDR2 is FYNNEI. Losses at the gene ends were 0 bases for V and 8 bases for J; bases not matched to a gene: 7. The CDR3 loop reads CASSEALRTGAEAFF. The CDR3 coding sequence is TGTGCCAGCAGTGAAGCGCTTAGGACAGGGGCCGAAGCTTTCTTT.

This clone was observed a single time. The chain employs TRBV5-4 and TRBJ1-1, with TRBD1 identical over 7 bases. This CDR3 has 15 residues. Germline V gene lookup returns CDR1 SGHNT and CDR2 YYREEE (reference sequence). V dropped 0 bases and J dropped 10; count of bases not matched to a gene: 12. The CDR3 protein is CASSLAGQAGRGAFF. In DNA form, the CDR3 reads TGTGCCAGCAGCTTGGCCGGACAGGCCGGCCGGGGAGCTTTCTTT.

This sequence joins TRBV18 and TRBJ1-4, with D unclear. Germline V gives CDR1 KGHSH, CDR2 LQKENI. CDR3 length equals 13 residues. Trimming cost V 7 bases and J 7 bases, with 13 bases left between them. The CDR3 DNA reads TGTGCCAGCTGCCGGAGCGTGAGTGAAAAACTGTTTTTT. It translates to CASCRSVSEKLFF.

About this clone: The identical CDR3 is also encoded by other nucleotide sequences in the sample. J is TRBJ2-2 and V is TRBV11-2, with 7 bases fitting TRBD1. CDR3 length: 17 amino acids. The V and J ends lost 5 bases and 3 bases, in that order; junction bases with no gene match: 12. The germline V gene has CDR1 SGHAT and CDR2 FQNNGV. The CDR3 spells CASSTGARLGDTGELFF. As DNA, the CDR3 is TGTGCCAGCAGCACAGGGGCTCGTCTGGGGGACACCGGGGAGCTGTTTTTT.

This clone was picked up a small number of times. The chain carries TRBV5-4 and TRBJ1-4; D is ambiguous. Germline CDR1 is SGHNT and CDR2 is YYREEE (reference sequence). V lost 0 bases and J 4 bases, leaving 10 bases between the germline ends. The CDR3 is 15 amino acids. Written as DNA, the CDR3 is TGTGCCAGCAGCTTGGAAGGGAGCCTTAATGAAAAACTGTTTTTT. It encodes CASSLEGSLNEKLFF.

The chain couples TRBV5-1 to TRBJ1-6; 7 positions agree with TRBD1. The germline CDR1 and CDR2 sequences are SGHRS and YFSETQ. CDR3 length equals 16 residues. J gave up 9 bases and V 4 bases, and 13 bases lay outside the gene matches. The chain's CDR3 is CASSLGDSLRSSPLHF. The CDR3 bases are TGCGCCAGCAGCCTCGGGGACAGTCTGAGGTCTTCACCCCTCCACTTT.

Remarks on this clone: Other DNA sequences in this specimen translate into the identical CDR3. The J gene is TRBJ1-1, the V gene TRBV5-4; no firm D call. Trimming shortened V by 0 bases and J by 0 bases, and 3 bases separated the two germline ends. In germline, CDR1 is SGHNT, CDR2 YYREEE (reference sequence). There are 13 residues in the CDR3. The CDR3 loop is CASSLDVNTEAFF. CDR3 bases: TGTGCCAGCAGCTTGGATGTGAACACTGAAGCTTTCTTT. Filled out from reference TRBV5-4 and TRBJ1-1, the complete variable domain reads ETGVTQSPTHLIKTRGQQVTLRCSSQSGHNTVSWYQQALGQGPQFIFQYYREEENGRGNFPPRFSGLQFPNYSSELNVNALELDDSALYLCASSLDVNTEAFFGQGTRLTVV.

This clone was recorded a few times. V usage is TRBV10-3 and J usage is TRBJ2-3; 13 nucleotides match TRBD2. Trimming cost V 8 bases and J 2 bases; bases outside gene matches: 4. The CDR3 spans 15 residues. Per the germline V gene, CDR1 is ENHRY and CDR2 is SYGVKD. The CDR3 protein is CAIGGTSGNTDTQYF. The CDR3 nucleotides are TGTGCCATCGGCGGGACTAGCGGGAACACAGATACGCAGTATTTT.

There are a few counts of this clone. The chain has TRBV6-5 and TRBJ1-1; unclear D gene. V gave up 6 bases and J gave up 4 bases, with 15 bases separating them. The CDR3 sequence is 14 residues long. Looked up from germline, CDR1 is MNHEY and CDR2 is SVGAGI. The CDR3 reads CASRRTSDGTEAFF. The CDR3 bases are TGTGCCAGCAGGCGGACTTCCGACGGCACTGAAGCTTTCTTT.

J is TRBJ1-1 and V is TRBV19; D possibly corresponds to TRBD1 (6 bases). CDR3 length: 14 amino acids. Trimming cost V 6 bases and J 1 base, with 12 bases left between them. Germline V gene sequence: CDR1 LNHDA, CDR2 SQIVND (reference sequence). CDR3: CASSLSRGNTEAFF. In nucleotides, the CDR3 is TGTGCCAGTAGCTTATCCAGGGGGAACACTGAAGCTTTCTTT.

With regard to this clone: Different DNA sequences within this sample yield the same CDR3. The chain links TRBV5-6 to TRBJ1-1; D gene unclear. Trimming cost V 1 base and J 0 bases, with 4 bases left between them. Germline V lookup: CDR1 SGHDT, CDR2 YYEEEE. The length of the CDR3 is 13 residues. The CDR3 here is CASSLTVNTEAFF. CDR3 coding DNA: TGTGCCAGCAGCTTGACAGTGAACACTGAAGCTTTCTTT.

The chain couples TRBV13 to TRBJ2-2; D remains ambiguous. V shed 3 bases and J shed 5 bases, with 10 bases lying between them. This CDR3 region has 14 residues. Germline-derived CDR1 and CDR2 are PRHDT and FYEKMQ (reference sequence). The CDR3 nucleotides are TGTGCCAGCAGCTTGAGGCCGAGGACCGGGGAGCTGTTTTTT. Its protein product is CASSLRPRTGELFF.

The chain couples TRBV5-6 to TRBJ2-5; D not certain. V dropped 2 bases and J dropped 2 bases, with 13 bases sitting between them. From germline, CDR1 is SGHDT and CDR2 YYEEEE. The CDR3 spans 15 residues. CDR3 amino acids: CASSFLNLYQETQYF. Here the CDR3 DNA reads TGTGCCAGCAGCTTCCTGAACCTATATCAAGAGACCCAGTACTTC.

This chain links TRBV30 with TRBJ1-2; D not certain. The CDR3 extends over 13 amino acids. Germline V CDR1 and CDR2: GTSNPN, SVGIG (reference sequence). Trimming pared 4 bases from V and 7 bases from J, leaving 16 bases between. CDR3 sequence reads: CAWTYTVALGYTF. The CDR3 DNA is TGTGCCTGGACTTACACGGTGGCTCTTGGCTACACCTTC.

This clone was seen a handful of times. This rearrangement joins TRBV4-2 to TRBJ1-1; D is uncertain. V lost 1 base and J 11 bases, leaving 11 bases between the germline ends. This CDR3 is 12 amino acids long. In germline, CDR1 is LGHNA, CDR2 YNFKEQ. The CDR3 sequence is CASSQGGPGAFF. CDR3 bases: TGTGCCAGCAGCCAAGGAGGGCCTGGGGCTTTCTTT.